Sequencing of this T cell receptor (beta chain) was carried out in a study of T cells after yellow fever vaccination. Study-wide results and limits: Peaking faster, on day 5 versus 15, the secondary response was nonetheless weaker.

MiXCR was run by TCRdb on the 5' RACE reads, yielding one entry per CDR3 protein. The sample has a few hundred thousand distinct CDR3 sequences; approximately 21% are singletons. V shed 3 bases, J shed 3 bases, and the junction held 5 bases outside the gene matches. The length of the CDR3 is 14 residues. Looked up from germline, CDR1 is DFQATT and CDR2 is SNEGSKA (reference sequence). This clonotype was recorded a few times. The antigen remains unidentified. Specimen: PBMCs, collected 15 days after the yellow fever booster vaccination. The rearrangement joins TRBV20-1 to TRBJ2-1; 7 bases fit TRBD2. This TCR came from a man aged 25 to 40 who received the YFV17D yellow fever vaccine. The CDR3: CSARTAGRYNEQFF. Here the CDR3 DNA reads TGCAGTGCTAGGACAGCGGGACGCTACAATGAGCAGTTCTTC.